The 6 T cell receptor beta chains presented below share a single source sample, sequenced in a study of blood T cell repertoires in COVID-19. Method: immunoSEQ multiplex PCR; TCRdb's copy keeps in-frame clones and lacks some. The sample includes around 220,000 clones, around 84% seen only once; the top ten take about 7.2%. The sequencing sample was made of PBMCs or T cells enriched from blood (not recorded which). These receptors all come from a woman in her thirties or forties with acute COVID-19.

V usage is TRBV28 and J usage is TRBJ1-1; 8 nucleotides match TRBD1. Germline V lookup: CDR1 MDHEN, CDR2 SYDVKM. J was trimmed by 4 bases and V by 7 bases; bases with no gene match: 11. The CDR3 sequence is 15 residues long. The CDR3 here is CASTDWTGTATEAFF. The CDR3 DNA reads TGTGCCAGCACCGATTGGACAGGGACTGCCACTGAAGCTTTCTTT.

The genes are TRBV30 and TRBJ1-1, with 9 bases fitting TRBD1. Trimming removed 3 bases from V and 7 bases from J; junction bases left unmatched: 6. CDR1 and CDR2 (germline): GTSNPN, SVGIG (reference sequence). This CDR3 contains 13 residues. CDR3 DNA sequence: TGTGCCTGGAGAGGGACAGGGTCGGGTGAAGCTTTCTTT. Residues: CAWRGTGSGEAFF. Filled out from reference TRBV30 and TRBJ1-1, the complete variable domain reads SQTIHQWPATLVQPVGSPLSLECTVEGTSNPNLYWYRQAAGRGLQLLFYSVGIGQISSEVPQNLSASRPQDRQFILSSKKLLLSDSGFYLCAWRGTGSGEAFFGQGTRLTVV.

The genes are TRBV30 and TRBJ2-4; 9 nucleotides agree with TRBD1. With 2 bases clipped from V and 7 bases from J, the junction kept 6 bases outside the gene matches. Germline V CDR1 and CDR2: GTSNPN, SVGIG (reference sequence). This CDR3 spans 14 amino acids. The CDR3 bases are TGTGCCTGGAGTTTAGGGACAGGGTACAACATTCAGTACTTC. Amino acids: CAWSLGTGYNIQYF.

This chain joins TRBV19 and TRBJ2-7; 8 nucleotides agree with TRBD1. Looked up from germline, CDR1 is LNHDA and CDR2 is SQIVND (reference sequence). This CDR3 region has 14 residues. Trimming took 5 bases from V and 5 from J; bases not matched to a gene: 8. This chain's CDR3 is CASSSDRGPDEQYF. Here the CDR3 DNA reads TGTGCCAGTAGTTCCGACAGGGGCCCCGACGAGCAGTACTTC.

The rearrangement uses TRBV6-6 and TRBJ1-6; 10 bases are a match to TRBD1. Per germline, CDR1 MNHNY and CDR2 SVGAGI (reference sequence). The CDR3 loop spans 18 amino acids. V lost 5 bases to trimming and J lost 0 bases; unmatched junction nucleotides: 7. The CDR3 loop is CASSRTGGVSSYNSPLHF. CDR3 DNA sequence: TGTGCCAGCAGTCGGACAGGGGGAGTGAGCTCCTATAATTCACCCCTCCACTTT.

This clone was seen only a few times. The genes are TRBV28 and TRBJ1-5; the D gene is possibly TRBD1 (5 bases). The germline gives CDR1 MDHEN, CDR2 SYDVKM. This CDR3 region has 15 residues. V lost 2 bases and J 6 bases, leaving 14 bases between the germline ends. The CDR3: CASSLTQGSSQPQHF. The CDR3, as DNA: TGTGCCAGCAGTTTAACCCAGGGATCTAGTCAGCCCCAGCATTTT.